The present T cell receptor (beta chain) was sequenced within a study of PD-L1 blockade in urothelial cancer. The wider study: Blood underwent analysis 3 weeks (second dose) and 6 weeks after treatment began. Overall study results and limits: Where pretreatment blood TCR clonality fell below the median, better survival was predicted.

Noted time point: pretreatment peripheral blood. Disease in patients was locally advanced or metastatic urothelial carcinoma. CDR1 is LNHDA and CDR2 is SQIVND in the germline V gene (reference sequence). V was clipped by 5 bases and J by 0 bases; unmatched bases: 5. The CDR3 has 15 amino acids. This clone was counted a single time. The antigen remains unidentified. Synthetic spike-ins, TCR analog templates, were added into each PCR. Method: immunoSEQ multiplex PCR; TCRdb's copy keeps in-frame clones and lacks some. The sample yields 45,000 to 70,000 clones, 85% to 90% seen once. J is TRBJ2-7 and V is TRBV19; 9 bases are shared with TRBD2. The specimen was PBMCs, collected around atezolizumab (anti-PD-L1) treatment. The origin of this receptor is a man aged 65 to 79 with urothelial cancer. This chain's CDR3 is CASSGGLANSYEQYF. The CDR3 DNA reads TGTGCCAGTAGTGGGGGACTAGCAAACTCCTACGAGCAGTACTTC.